A single sample gave rise to the 30 T cell receptor beta chains below, sequenced in a study of beta chain features in type 1 diabetes (dated by TCRdb to 2016 to 2019). Paper-wide results and their limitations: A moderate but significant shortening of TCRB CDR3 length was observed in type 1 diabetes patients in all four CD4+ subsets.

Libraries were constructed by the immunoSEQ multiplex PCR assay. The entire isolated RNA was reverse transcribed using the High Capacity cDNA Reverse Transcription Kit, and thus expressed TCRB transcripts were sequenced. TCRdb limited this immuneACCESS table to in-frame rearrangements with V and J called. A share of clones is missing; checked studies link under half to unresolved V genes, and the rest is unexplained. The sample has a few hundred thousand clones on record, under 20% of them singletons. Approximately 0.087% of the sample comes from the top ten. These receptors are not linked to any known antigen. Sequenced input: naive CD4+ T cells from blood. The sample's cell subset or site label, in plain terms: true naive CD4+ T cells. The receptors were sampled from a man aged 25 to 45 with type 1 diabetes.

This rearrangement joins TRBV2 to TRBJ1-2; possible D gene TRBD1, 5 bases. The germline V gene encodes CDR1 SNHLY and CDR2 FYNNEI. Trimming cost V 4 bases and J 4 bases, with 10 bases left between them. CDR3 length equals 13 residues. The CDR3 sequence is CASSARQSYGYTF. The CDR3 DNA is TGTGCCAGCAGTGCCCGACAGAGCTATGGCTACACCTTC.

This clone was seen only a few times. The chain joins TRBV9 to TRBJ2-1; TRBD2 might be the D (5 bases). Germline CDR1 is SGDLS and CDR2 is YYNGEE. V shed 5 bases and J shed 9 bases, with 6 bases lying between them. CDR3 length: 10 residues. CDR3 sequence (DNA): TGTGCCAGCAGTGGGAGTGAGCAGTTCTTC. It is translated as CASSGSEQFF.

In this sample, this clone turned up a few times. The V gene is TRBV6-5, the J gene TRBJ2-5; D might be TRBD1 (6 bases). The CDR3 totals 13 residues. Germline lookup yields CDR1 MNHEY and CDR2 SVGAGI. V lost 4 bases and J 4 bases, leaving 10 bases between the germline ends. In DNA, the CDR3 is TGTGCCAGCAGTTCACAGGGTAGAGAGACCCAGTACTTC. The encoded protein is CASSSQGRETQYF.

This clone has more than one count but fewer than ten. The same CDR3 can be traced to other DNA sequences in this sample. This rearrangement joins TRBV5-1 to TRBJ2-5; D is unclear. There are 12 residues in the CDR3. Germline lookup yields CDR1 SGHRS and CDR2 YFSETQ. With 0 bases removed from V and 5 bases from J, the gap between germline ends came to 5 bases. The CDR3 loop is CASSLDRETQYF. CDR3 sequence (DNA): TGCGCCAGCAGCTTGGATCGGGAGACCCAGTACTTC.

The chain recombines TRBV28 with TRBJ2-7; D assignment may be TRBD1 or TRBD2 (5 bases each). The germline V and J ends were trimmed by 7 bases and 3 bases, with 13 bases remaining between them. The CDR3 is 13 amino acids. Germline V gene sequence: CDR1 MDHEN, CDR2 SYDVKM. CDR3 sequence reads: CASKRGVIYEQYF. The CDR3, as DNA: TGTGCCAGCAAGAGGGGAGTGATCTACGAGCAGTACTTC.

This chain uses TRBV11-1 with TRBJ1-2, with D possibly TRBD1 on 5 matching bases. The CDR3 is 15 residues long. Germline CDR1 is SGHAT and CDR2 is FQDESV (reference sequence). Trimming took off 5 bases at V and 2 bases at J, with 15 bases between the two ends. The CDR3, as DNA: TGTGCCAGCAGCGATGATCCACAGGAAAACTATGGCTACACCTTC. This gives the protein CASSDDPQENYGYTF.

Only a few counts were recorded for this clone. V gene TRBV28 combines with J gene TRBJ1-4; D not certain. This CDR3 has 13 amino acids. V lost 1 base, J lost 0 bases, and 0 bases lay in between. Germline-derived CDR1 and CDR2 are MDHEN and SYDVKM. CDR3 sequence: CASSLSTNEKLFF. The CDR3 coding sequence is TGTGCCAGCAGTTTATCAACTAATGAAAAACTGTTTTTT.

The chain is built from TRBV7-3 and TRBJ2-5, with a possible D match to TRBD1 (6 bases). Trimming stripped 5 bases from V and 3 bases from J, with 10 bases between. The CDR3 is 13 amino acids. Germline loops: CDR1 SGHTA, CDR2 FQGTGA. CDR3 loop: CASSDGQKETQYF. The CDR3, as DNA: TGTGCCAGCAGCGACGGACAGAAAGAGACCCAGTACTTC.

The table lists this clone with a few counts. V and J are TRBV19 and TRBJ2-5; D unclear. Germline V gene lookup returns CDR1 LNHDA and CDR2 SQIVND (reference sequence). V dropped 0 bases and J dropped 0 bases, with 8 bases sitting between them. CDR3 size: 15 residues. For the CDR3, the DNA is TGTGCCAGTAGTATAGATCCTCGGTACCAAGAGACCCAGTACTTC. Residues: CASSIDPRYQETQYF.

This chain links TRBV7-9 with TRBJ1-1; maybe TRBD1 (5 bases). Germline V gene lookup returns CDR1 SEHNR and CDR2 FQNEAQ (reference sequence). The CDR3 is 19 amino acids. V was clipped by 4 bases and J by 4 bases, with 28 bases between them. CDR3 sequence reads: CASSWVGRGLTTAGTEAFF. Here the CDR3 DNA reads TGTGCCAGCAGCTGGGTAGGGCGGGGCTTAACGACTGCTGGCACTGAAGCTTTCTTT.

V and J are TRBV25-1 and TRBJ2-7, with D possibly matching TRBD1 (5 bases). This CDR3 spans 15 amino acids. Germline CDR1 and CDR2: MGHDK and SYGVNS. V was shortened by 3 bases and J by 2 bases, with 14 bases between the two germline ends. The chain's CDR3 is CASSDQLTGAYEQYF. The CDR3 nucleotides read TGTGCCAGCAGTGACCAACTCACAGGAGCCTACGAGCAGTACTTC.

This clone has just a few counts. J is TRBJ2-3 and V is TRBV28; 9 positions match TRBD1. Germline trimming cut 6 bases from V and 5 bases from J; bases unmatched to any gene: 9. Germline-derived CDR1 and CDR2 are MDHEN and SYDVKM. The CDR3 runs to 15 residues. The DNA for the CDR3 is TGTGCCAGCAGACCCCCGGGACAGGGTCAAGATACGCAGTATTTT. It translates to CASRPPGQGQDTQYF.

This clone appeared a few times. This rearrangement joins TRBV29-1 to TRBJ1-2; 8 bases map to TRBD1. This CDR3 region has 13 residues. Germline trimming cut 6 bases from V and 3 bases from J; bases unmatched to any gene: 6. Germline V gives CDR1 SQVTM, CDR2 ANQGSEA. CDR3 sequence reads: CSVLGQGDYGYTF. CDR3 coding DNA: TGCAGCGTGCTCGGACAGGGAGACTATGGCTACACCTTC.

The V and J genes are TRBV25-1 and TRBJ2-1, with D unclear. Per germline, CDR1 MGHDK and CDR2 SYGVNS. V lost 7 bases to trimming and J lost 0 bases, with 10 bases between them. The length of the CDR3 is 14 residues. DNA for the CDR3: TGTGCCAGCAATGGGTGGAGCTCCTACAATGAGCAGTTCTTC. This encodes CASNGWSSYNEQFF.

The sample holds a few counts of this clone. This specimen includes other DNA sequences encoding the same CDR3. The J gene is TRBJ1-3, the V gene TRBV30; D call uncertain. The CDR3 is 11 residues long. CDR1 GTSNPN and CDR2 SVGIG come from the germline V gene (reference sequence). V was clipped by 5 bases and J by 0 bases, with 2 bases between them. The CDR3 bases are TGTGCCTGGTCCTCTGGAAACACCATATATTTT. Translation gives CAWSSGNTIYF.

V usage is TRBV2 and J usage is TRBJ2-5; tentatively, D is TRBD1 (5 bases). V lost 4 bases, J lost 3 bases, and 9 bases lay in between. There are 13 residues in the CDR3. Germline V CDR1 and CDR2: SNHLY, FYNNEI. The CDR3 here is CASSADREETQYF. CDR3 DNA: TGTGCCAGCAGTGCTGACAGAGAAGAGACCCAGTACTTC.

V is TRBV7-2 and J is TRBJ2-3, with D possibly matching TRBD1 (5 bases). This CDR3 has 15 amino acids. V shed 2 bases and J shed 7 bases, with 16 bases lying between them. The germline V gene encodes CDR1 SGHTA and CDR2 FQGNSA. The CDR3 sequence: CASSLRQGSANTQYF. In nucleotides, the CDR3 is TGTGCCAGCAGCTTACGGCAGGGTTCGGCGAATACGCAGTATTTT. Based on the CDR3 plus reference TRBV7-2 and TRBJ2-3, the full variable domain is GAGVSQSPSNKVTEKGKDVELRCDPISGHTALYWYRQSLGQGLEFLIYFQGNSAPDKSGLPSDRFSAERTGGSVSTLTIQRTQQEDSAVYLCASSLRQGSANTQYFGPGTRLTVL.

With respect to this clone: Other DNA sequences of this sample code for an identical CDR3. The chain joins TRBV27 to TRBJ1-5; D is ambiguous. The CDR3 is made up of 12 amino acids. Deletions cut 5 bases from V and 3 bases from J, with 5 bases between. Looked up from germline, CDR1 is MNHEY and CDR2 is SMNVEV (reference sequence). CDR3 DNA: TGTGCCAGCAGTCCACTCAATCAGCCCCAGCATTTT. It yields the protein CASSPLNQPQHF.

The chain carries TRBV6-6 and TRBJ1-2; TRBD1 agrees at 7 bases. The V gene end was trimmed by 2 bases and the J gene end by 7 bases; junction bases not matched to a gene: 1. The CDR3 has 12 amino acids. The germline CDR1 and CDR2 sequences are MNHNY and SVGAGI (reference sequence). The CDR3 sequence: CASSYRDSGYTF. In DNA, the CDR3 is TGTGCCAGCAGTTACCGGGACAGTGGCTACACCTTC.

This chain joins TRBV28 and TRBJ2-5; D is possibly TRBD2 (6 bases). Germline CDR1 MDHEN, CDR2 SYDVKM. The CDR3 covers 14 residues. V was pared by 2 bases and J by 6 bases, with 13 bases between. This CDR3 is CASSLVGGGKTQYF. The DNA for the CDR3 is TGTGCCAGCAGTTTAGTGGGAGGTGGGAAGACCCAGTACTTC.

In this sample, this clone turned up a few times. This chain connects TRBV4-1 to TRBJ2-7, with D possibly being TRBD2 (6 bases). CDR3 length: 14 residues. Deletions cut 3 bases from V and 3 bases from J, with 12 bases between. Germline V gene lookup returns CDR1 MGHRA and CDR2 YSYEKL. CDR3 sequence: CASSHAGTSYEQYF. DNA for the CDR3: TGCGCCAGCAGCCACGCGGGGACCAGCTACGAGCAGTACTTC.

V and J are TRBV29-1 and TRBJ1-1, with 7 bases identical to TRBD1. The germline V gene has CDR1 SQVTM and CDR2 ANQGSEA. The CDR3 runs to 13 residues. V trimming: 7 bases; J trimming: 0 bases; junction bases outside the gene matches: 5. The CDR3 loop reads CSGRQGMNTEAFF. As DNA, the CDR3 is TGCAGCGGGAGACAGGGCATGAACACTGAAGCTTTCTTT.

This clone was picked up a small number of times. This chain joins TRBV29-1 and TRBJ2-5; D possibly corresponds to TRBD1 (5 bases). The J call may be faulty, since TRBJ2-7 better matches the DNA end. The CDR3 runs 14 residues. Germline loops: CDR1 SQVTM, CDR2 ANQGSEA. The CDR3 DNA reads as TGCAGCGTTGCCCATCGGGCAGGGTCCTACGAGCAGTACTTC. Protein sequence: CSVAHRAGSYEQYF.

V gene TRBV4-3 combines with J gene TRBJ1-3; maybe TRBD1 (5 bases). This CDR3 is built from 15 residues. Germline CDR1 is LGHNA and CDR2 is YSLEER. The V and J ends lost 3 bases and 4 bases respectively, with 13 bases between them. DNA of the CDR3: TGCGCCAGCAGCCAGGCCATCGGGGCAGGAAACACCATATATTTT. It encodes CASSQAIGAGNTIYF.

The table lists this clone with a few counts. Other DNA sequences from this sample encode an identical CDR3 as well. CDR3 bases: TGTGCCAGCAGCTTAGGACAGGGTAGCACAGATACGCAGTATTTT. This gives the protein CASSLGQGSTDTQYF. V is TRBV7-2 and J is TRBJ2-3; TRBD1 matches 7 bases. V shed 1 base, J shed 0 bases, and the junction held 1 base outside the gene matches. Germline loops: CDR1 SGHTA, CDR2 FQGNSA. The CDR3 has 15 residues.

The V call is TRBV11-2, the J call TRBJ2-3; D might be TRBD2 (5 bases). This CDR3 contains 14 residues. In germline, CDR1 is SGHAT, CDR2 FQNNGV. The ends were cut back, 2 bases at V and 2 bases at J, with 8 bases in the middle. The chain's CDR3 is CASSLIATTDTQYF. In DNA form, the CDR3 reads TGTGCCAGCAGCTTAATAGCGACCACAGATACGCAGTATTTT.

The chain uses TRBV4-1 and TRBJ2-1, with D tentatively TRBD2 (5 bases). V was trimmed by 6 bases and J by 4 bases, leaving 13 bases between them. Germline lookup yields CDR1 MGHRA and CDR2 YSYEKL. There are 14 residues in the CDR3. The DNA for the CDR3 is TGCGCCAGCAGTCCAGCGGAGGATTACAATGAGCAGTTCTTC. Translated: CASSPAEDYNEQFF.

This chain uses TRBV5-1 with TRBJ2-7; D is unclear. The CDR3 has 15 residues. Germline-derived CDR1 and CDR2 are SGHRS and YFSETQ. V was clipped by 0 bases and J by 4 bases, with 14 bases between them. CDR3 protein: CASSLADPVGYEQYF. CDR3 bases: TGCGCCAGCAGCTTGGCAGATCCGGTAGGGTACGAGCAGTACTTC.

This clone was seen more than once but under ten times. The sample has other DNA sequences that encode this CDR3 too. This CDR3 is CASSLAGSSYNEQFF. The CDR3 DNA reads TGTGCCAGCAGCTTAGCGGGAAGCTCCTACAATGAGCAGTTCTTC. The chain links TRBV7-9 to TRBJ2-1; D gene ambiguous. Germline values: CDR1 SEHNR, CDR2 FQNEAQ (reference sequence). Trimming removed 0 bases at V and 0 bases at J, with 6 bases between. The CDR3 runs 15 residues.

There are a few counts of this clone. This chain links TRBV23-1 with TRBJ1-1; the D is unclear. TRBV23-1 is noted as an ORF with a role that remains uncertain. The V gene lost 6 bases and the J gene lost 1 base, with 12 bases spanning the gap. The CDR3 sequence is 14 residues long. CDR3 amino acids: CASSPRAENTEAFF. The CDR3 DNA reads TGCGCCAGCAGCCCAAGGGCAGAGAACACTGAAGCTTTCTTT.